A single sample is the source of the 25 T cell receptor beta chains below, sequenced in a study of cytomegalovirus exposure and HLA in healthy donors. Clones were sequenced by immunoSEQ multiplex PCR, and TCRdb holds only the in-frame ones, with some missing. The profile shows roughly 150,000 clones, around 84% of them singletons. Specimen: PBMCs. The receptor source for this set is a man aged 18 to 29 in good health and CMV-seropositive.

The chain combines TRBV4-2 with TRBJ1-2; D gene uncertain. CDR1 is LGHNA, CDR2 YNFKEQ, per germline. The CDR3 consists of 13 residues. Deletions cut 0 bases from V and 10 bases from J, with 12 bases between. The CDR3 reads CASSQERPGDYTF. CDR3 DNA sequence: TGTGCCAGCAGCCAAGAAAGACCGGGTGACTACACCTTC.

The chain uses TRBV30 and TRBJ2-5; weak D call: TRBD1 (6 bases). Deletions cut 0 bases from V and 1 base from J, with 9 bases between. The germline V gene has CDR1 GTSNPN and CDR2 SVGIG (reference sequence). This CDR3 comprises 14 residues. The CDR3 coding sequence is TGTGCCTGGAGTGTAACAGGGACCCAAGAGACCCAGTACTTC. This encodes CAWSVTGTQETQYF.

This clone was seen more than once but under ten times. The chain couples TRBV27 to TRBJ1-2; perhaps TRBD1 as D (6 bases). The CDR3 extends over 14 amino acids. The germline gives CDR1 MNHEY, CDR2 SMNVEV (reference sequence). Trimming took off 7 bases at V and 5 bases at J, with 17 bases between the two ends. The CDR3 bases are TGTGCCAGCAAACCCCGGGGGGGCGGTTATGGCTACACCTTC. It yields the protein CASKPRGGGYGYTF.

The sample holds a few counts of this clone. The rearrangement links TRBV5-1 to TRBJ2-7; maybe TRBD2 (7 bases). V lost 1 base to trimming and J lost 4 bases, with 27 bases between them. Germline V gives CDR1 SGHRS, CDR2 YFSETQ. The CDR3 length is 19 residues. DNA for the CDR3: TGCGCCAGCAGCTTGTCGGGACACCGGACTAGGGGTGCGATTTACGAGCAGTACTTC. This codes for CASSLSGHRTRGAIYEQYF.

The J gene is TRBJ1-3, the V gene TRBV10-2, with TRBD1 as a possible D gene (6 bases). CDR3 length equals 17 residues. CDR1 and CDR2 from the germline V gene are WSHSY and SAAADI. V lost 7 bases to trimming and J lost 2 bases, with 21 bases between them. The CDR3 protein is CASTLPPAGATGNTIYF. The CDR3 DNA follows: TGCGCCAGCACCCTCCCCCCCGCAGGGGCGACTGGAAACACCATATATTTT.

V is TRBV11-2 and J is TRBJ1-1; 12 nucleotides line up with TRBD1. The CDR3 has 15 residues. Germline lookup yields CDR1 SGHAT and CDR2 FQNNGV. With V trimmed by 0 bases and J by 10 bases, 6 bases remained unmatched. CDR3 bases: TGTGCCAGCAGCTTAGATAGGGACAGGGGGCCCCGAGCTTTCTTT. Translating gives CASSLDRDRGPRAFF.

This clone came up once. The chain links TRBV7-3 to TRBJ2-2; 10 bases line up with TRBD1. V lost 2 bases and J lost 6; bases outside the gene matches: 3. This CDR3 contains 15 residues. In germline, CDR1 is SGHTA, CDR2 FQGTGA. The DNA for the CDR3 is TGTGCCAGCAGCTTAGGGACAGGGGTAGCCGGGGAGCTGTTTTTT. Protein product: CASSLGTGVAGELFF. Full variable domain (outside the CDR3, taken from reference TRBV7-3 and TRBJ2-2): GAGVSQTPSNKVTEKGKYVELRCDPISGHTALYWYRQSLGQGPEFLIYFQGTGAADDSGLPNDRFFAVRPEGSVSTLKIQRTERGDSAVYLCASSLGTGVAGELFFGEGSRLTVL.

The chain combines TRBV19 with TRBJ1-1; maybe TRBD1 (6 bases). The ends were cut back, 5 bases at V and 3 bases at J, with 10 bases in the middle. This CDR3 region has 13 residues. Germline lookup yields CDR1 LNHDA and CDR2 SQIVND (reference sequence). The DNA of the CDR3 is TGTGCCAGTAGTCCCGACAGGTACACTGAAGCTTTCTTT. Encoded protein: CASSPDRYTEAFF.

This chain joins TRBV21-1 and TRBJ2-7; TRBD1, the table's D call, lacks a check against the DNA. TRBV21-1 is noted as a pseudogene. CDR3 length equals 18 residues. In nucleotides, the CDR3 is TGTGCCAGCAGCTACGGGCCCCAGGGGGACCCCTTCTTCTACGAGCAGTACTTC. It is translated as CASSYGPQGDPFFYEQYF.

The chain links TRBV7-6 to TRBJ2-1; no firm D call. The CDR3 contains 15 residues. V was pared by 5 bases and J by 5 bases, with 16 bases between. Germline V gene lookup returns CDR1 SGHVS and CDR2 FNYEAQ. CDR3 in amino acids: CASSPPGVRHNEQFF. The CDR3 DNA sequence: TGTGCCAGCAGCCCCCCAGGTGTGCGCCACAATGAGCAGTTCTTC.

This chain joins TRBV27 and TRBJ2-2, with a tentative D call TRBD2 (6 bases). V was shortened by 8 bases and J by 2 bases, with 15 bases between the two germline ends. The CDR3 sequence is 15 residues long. Germline V CDR1 and CDR2: MNHEY, SMNVEV (reference sequence). CDR3 residues: CASRVGTLNTGELFF. The CDR3 coding sequence is TGTGCCAGCCGAGTGGGGACTCTCAACACCGGGGAGCTGTTTTTT.

CDR3 sequence reads: CASSLEQGSQPQHF. The CDR3, as DNA: TGCGCCAGCAGCTTGGAACAGGGTAGTCAGCCCCAGCATTTT. The chain recombines TRBV5-1 with TRBJ1-5; a possible D gene is TRBD1 (6 bases). In germline, CDR1 is SGHRS, CDR2 YFSETQ. V lost 0 bases to trimming and J lost 6 bases, with 10 bases between them. The CDR3 sequence is 14 residues long.

The gene calls are TRBV5-5 and TRBJ2-7; D ambiguous. Germline CDR1 and CDR2: SGHKS and YYEKEE (reference sequence). CDR3 size: 13 residues. V gave up 0 bases and J gave up 7 bases, with 11 bases separating them. CDR3 sequence (DNA): TGTGCCAGCAGCTTGGCCTCTACGGGTGAGCAGTACTTC. Residues: CASSLASTGEQYF.

The genes are TRBV21-1 and TRBJ2-7; the table's D call, TRBD1, was not checked against the DNA. TRBV21-1 is shown as a pseudogene. This CDR3 has 13 residues. The CDR3 is CASRGAAFVEQYF. For the CDR3, the DNA is TGTGCCAGCAGAGGGGCAGCTTTTGTGGAGCAGTACTTC.

This sequence joins TRBV14 and TRBJ2-7, with D possibly being TRBD2 (6 bases). The germline V gene has CDR1 SGHDN and CDR2 FVKESK. V lost 4 bases, J lost 3 bases, and 16 bases lay in between. The CDR3 covers 15 residues. This CDR3 is CASSRAGSQDYEQYF. CDR3 nucleotides: TGTGCCAGCAGCCGAGCGGGCAGCCAGGACTACGAGCAGTACTTC.

The chain has TRBV14 and TRBJ2-2; D is perhaps TRBD1 (6 bases). Looked up from germline, CDR1 is SGHDN and CDR2 is FVKESK. This CDR3 comprises 14 residues. Trimming cost V 2 bases and J 6 bases, with 10 bases left between them. This CDR3 is CASSQIGGSGELFF. The CDR3 region has the DNA TGTGCCAGCAGCCAAATAGGGGGTTCCGGGGAGCTGTTTTTT. The full variable domain, completed using reference TRBV14 and TRBJ2-2, is EAGVTQFPSHSVIEKGQTVTLRCDPISGHDNLYWYRRVMGKEIKFLLHFVKESKQDESGMPNNRFLAERTGGTYSTLKVQPAELEDSGVYFCASSQIGGSGELFFGEGSRLTVL.

This chain connects TRBV6-5 to TRBJ1-5, with a possible D match to TRBD1 (5 bases). Trimming removed 0 bases at V and 3 bases at J, with 12 bases between. There are 16 residues in the CDR3. Germline CDR1 MNHEY, CDR2 SVGAGI. The DNA for the CDR3 is TGTGCCAGCAGTTACTCCGCCGGGGGAATCAATCAGCCCCAGCATTTT. Translation gives CASSYSAGGINQPQHF.

The CDR3 DNA sequence: TGTGCCGGGGCTTCGGTCGAGAGGACCTACGAGCAGTACTTC. Residues: CAGASVERTYEQYF. The V call is TRBV10-3, the J call TRBJ2-7; tentative D call: TRBD1 (5 bases). Germline assignment: CDR1 ENHRY and CDR2 SYGVKD. There are 14 residues in the CDR3. V was shortened by 11 bases and J by 2 bases, with 19 bases between the two germline ends.

The chain carries TRBV5-6 and TRBJ2-5; 8 positions agree with TRBD1. V was pared by 3 bases and J by 2 bases, with 6 bases of the junction left unmatched. This CDR3 is built from 15 residues. Germline assignment: CDR1 SGHDT and CDR2 YYEEEE. The CDR3 DNA follows: TGTGCCAGCAGCTATTGGGACAGGCTTCAAGAGACCCAGTACTTC. It is translated as CASSYWDRLQETQYF.

The genes are TRBV7-6 and TRBJ1-1; no clear D. Deletions cut 7 bases from V and 0 bases from J, with 15 bases between. This CDR3 spans 15 amino acids. Germline V gives CDR1 SGHVS, CDR2 FNYEAQ. In nucleotides, the CDR3 is TGTGCCAGCACCCCAGGTCCAGATATGAACACTGAAGCTTTCTTT. This encodes CASTPGPDMNTEAFF.

This sequence joins TRBV27 and TRBJ2-3, with D possibly matching TRBD2 (7 bases). This CDR3 is 12 amino acids long. With 8 bases removed from V and 6 bases from J, the gap between germline ends came to 12 bases. Germline CDR1 and CDR2: MNHEY and SMNVEV (reference sequence). CDR3 in DNA: TGTGCCAGCGGGGGGGCCTGGGATACGCAGTATTTT. Protein: CASGGAWDTQYF.

The chain uses TRBV7-2 and TRBJ1-2; 7 nucleotides match TRBD1. V shed 2 bases, J shed 2 bases, and the junction held 5 bases outside the gene matches. Germline V lookup: CDR1 SGHTA, CDR2 FQGNSA. CDR3 length equals 15 residues. This CDR3 reads CASSLYRGPNYGYTF. The CDR3 DNA follows: TGTGCCAGCAGCTTATACAGGGGACCAAACTATGGCTACACCTTC.

The chain employs TRBV7-8 and TRBJ2-4, with TRBD2 identical over 8 bases. The CDR3 is 16 amino acids. Germline V gives CDR1 SGHVS, CDR2 FQNEAQ. The trim removed 3 bases at V and 4 bases at J, leaving 8 bases unmatched. This CDR3 is CASSLASGGVKNIQYF. The CDR3, as DNA: TGTGCCAGCAGCTTGGCCTCCGGGGGGGTAAAAAACATTCAGTACTTC.

The V gene is TRBV27, the J gene TRBJ2-7; TRBD2 agrees at 11 bases. The CDR3 is 15 residues long. Germline CDR1 MNHEY, CDR2 SMNVEV (reference sequence). With V trimmed by 6 bases and J by 2 bases, 6 bases remained unmatched. CDR3 nucleotides: TGTGCCAGCAGACCTAGCGGGAGGATCACCTACGAGCAGTACTTC. Its translation is CASRPSGRITYEQYF.

The chain carries TRBV5-1 and TRBJ1-1; D perhaps matches TRBD1 (6 bases). The CDR3 is 15 residues long. V was shortened by 0 bases and J by 4 bases, with 13 bases between the two germline ends. In germline, CDR1 is SGHRS, CDR2 YFSETQ. CDR3 sequence: CASSLGGQVGTEAFF. The CDR3, as DNA: TGCGCCAGCAGCTTGGGGGGGCAGGTAGGCACTGAAGCTTTCTTT. Full variable domain (remainder filled in from reference TRBV5-1 and TRBJ1-1): KAGVTQTPRYLIKTRGQQVTLSCSPISGHRSVSWYQQTPGQGLQFLFEYFSETQRNKGNFPGRFSGRQFSNSRSEMNVSTLELGDSALYLCASSLGGQVGTEAFFGQGTRLTVV.